This passage covers 2 T cell receptor beta chains from one sample sequenced in a study of cytomegalovirus exposure and HLA in healthy donors. PCR employed 60 Vbeta and 13 Jbeta primers. Profiling relied on immunoSEQ multiplex PCR, and the TCRdb table lists in-frame clones only, not all of them. Here the sample spans around 200,000 clones, 80% to 85% being singletons. Specimen: PBMCs. The receptor source for this set is a woman aged 18-29 years in good health and CMV-seronegative.

The genes are TRBV29-1 and TRBJ2-5; 9 positions agree with TRBD2. Germline V lookup: CDR1 SQVTM, CDR2 ANQGSEA. CDR3 length equals 15 residues. V shed 5 bases and J 7 bases; nucleotides not matched to a gene: 14. CDR3 in amino acids: CSVSSGSDRRGTQYF. The CDR3 DNA reads TGCAGCGTTAGTAGCGGGAGCGATCGAAGAGGGACCCAGTACTTC.

The chain employs TRBV27 and TRBJ2-2, with D tentatively TRBD1 (5 bases). Trimming took off 2 bases at V and 8 bases at J, with 21 bases between the two ends. Germline assignment: CDR1 MNHEY and CDR2 SMNVEV (reference sequence). This CDR3 has 17 residues. CDR3 in DNA: TGTGCCAGCAGTTTAGTTCGGGCTAAGGGGCGGACAGGGGAGCTGTTTTTT. Its translation: CASSLVRAKGRTGELFF.